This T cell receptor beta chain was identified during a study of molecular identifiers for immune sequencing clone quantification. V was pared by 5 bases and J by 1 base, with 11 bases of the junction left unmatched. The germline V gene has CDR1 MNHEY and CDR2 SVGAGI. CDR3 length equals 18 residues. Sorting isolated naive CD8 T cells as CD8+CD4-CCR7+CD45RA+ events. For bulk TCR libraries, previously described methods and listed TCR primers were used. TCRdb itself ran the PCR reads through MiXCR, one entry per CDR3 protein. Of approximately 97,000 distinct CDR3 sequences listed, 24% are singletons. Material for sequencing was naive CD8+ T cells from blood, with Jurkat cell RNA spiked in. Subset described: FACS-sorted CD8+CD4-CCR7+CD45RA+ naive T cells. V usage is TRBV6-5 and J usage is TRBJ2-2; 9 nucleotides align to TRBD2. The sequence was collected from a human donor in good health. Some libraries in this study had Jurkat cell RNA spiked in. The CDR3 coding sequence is TGTGCCAGCAGTGAGACCGGGACTAGCTATTTGAACACCGGGGAGCTGTTTTTT. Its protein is CASSETGTSYLNTGELFF.